Below, one T cell receptor beta chain is given with its context. It has no known antigen specificity. There are no base qualities to consult, and no much larger clone falls within one base. Its CDR3 holds 14 amino acids, cysteine through phenylalanine. Only the CDR3 DNA stays, 42 bases, in frame from base 1. V drops 5 bases and J drops 6 bases, leaving 17 bases in between. Sequences DFQATT (CDR1) and SNEGSKA (CDR2) are obtained from the germline V gene (reference sequence). This sample was included in a study of post-analysis software for immune sequencing data (dated by TCRdb to the mid-2010s). Study-wide context: Disease courses on record covered relapsing-remitting, secondary progressive and progressive-relapsing multiple sclerosis, though some patients had no subtype annotation. The patient repertoires were compared against 11 previously published healthy control repertoires obtained from donors aged about 6 to 27 years. A subset of samples was prepared in parallel using single-end sample barcoding, then pooled and co-amplified after Illumina adapter ligation.

The library was built by means of PCR. The sequencer was an Illumina HiSeq 2500. To reduce PCR and sequencing biases, unique molecular identifiers were built into the TCR beta cDNA libraries. Every 1 to 10 million input T cells yielded 500,000 or so cDNA molecules, meaning each molecule approximated one T cell. The patient libraries were prepared and sequenced using the same protocol as the earlier healthy control dataset. Within a given batch, samples were prepared together, multiplexed and sequenced on the same HiSeq lane. In the authors' own workflow: MIGEC handled the raw barcoded reads, throwing out single-read molecular identifier groups before consensus assembly and CDR3 extraction. VDJtools was used for post-analysis of the clonotype tables, with diversity normalized by down-sampling every dataset to the smallest sample size. In repertoire overlap clustering, CDR3 amino acid sequences, but not nucleotide sequences, were matched to correct batch-related cross-sample contamination. The public reads were run again by TCRdb, first through fastp at Q25 and then through MiXCR, and only productive beta chains were kept. Every entry covers one CDR3 protein and lists the most common genes and DNA from its rows. These V and J calls are TCRdb output, not the study's own analysis. This sample has 750,000 to 950,000 distinct CDR3 sequences in its table, and about 50% of those were observed once. Clones ranked in the top ten supply approximately 4.3% of the sample.

TCR beta repertoires were profiled from peripheral blood of about a dozen young patients with multiple sclerosis to demonstrate the VDJtools post-analysis software. The multiple sclerosis patients were children and adolescents between 6 and 15 years of age. Study-level results and caveats: Significantly higher frequencies in patients than in controls were found for five TRBV segments, including TRBV5-6, TRBV5-1 and TRBV20-1. The multiple sclerosis patient group was slightly younger than the control group. Compared with controls, multiple sclerosis patients had significantly lower normalized Chao1 diversity, a finding suggesting substantial peripheral T-cell clonal expansion. Strong co-clustering of samples prepared in the same batch was shown by direct clustering with F measure, prompting a batch-effect correction.

The sample consisted of blood. This TCR derives from a girl aged 5-17 years with multiple sclerosis. This receptor chain uses TRBV20-1 and TRBJ2-4, and perhaps TRBD1 as D gene, on 6 matching bases. Here the CDR3 is given as CSAARTEGTNIQYF. The DNA sequence reads TGCAGTGCTGCCCGGACAGAGGGTACAAACATTCAGTACTTC.